The rows below give T cell receptor beta chains drawn from one sample of a study of blood T cell repertoires in COVID-19. The protocol was immunoSEQ multiplex PCR, while the TCRdb copy is restricted to in-frame clones and leaves out a portion. The repertoire holds about 42,000 clones, with about 77% as singletons. Input material: peripheral blood. The receptor set was obtained from a woman between 65 and 79 years old with acute or convalescent COVID-19. Both conserved end residues are part of each CDR3. Fields, in order: V gene, D gene, clone size, J gene, CDR3 protein, CDR3 DNA. D genes are given only for firm matches. Rows give clone size only sometimes, using once, few, many, or a class for an expanded clone.

TRBV7-2	TRBD1	.	TRBJ1-3	CASRPDRAGNTIYF	TGTGCCAGCAGACCTGACAGGGCTGGAAACACCATATATTTT
TRBV5-1	.	once	TRBJ2-6	CASWFGFGANVLTF	TGCGCCAGTTGGTTCGGGTTCGGGGCCAACGTCCTGACTTTC
TRBV19	TRBD1	.	TRBJ1-5	CASAGTGNQPQHF	TGTGCCAGTGCCGGGACAGGGAATCAGCCCCAGCATTTT
TRBV2	.	once	TRBJ1-4	CASSASTGTNEKLFF	TGTGCCAGCAGTGCTTCGACAGGTACTAATGAAAAACTGTTTTTT
TRBV19	.	.	TRBJ1-5	CASVIGGYNQPQHF	TGTGCCAGTGTTATCGGGGGGTACAATCAGCCCCAGCATTTT
TRBV30	TRBD2	.	TRBJ2-7	CAWSGQTMDWREENYEQYF	TGTGCCTGGAGTGGGCAGACCATGGACTGGCGGGAGGAAAACTACGAGCAGTACTTC
TRBV7-9	.	once	TRBJ1-1	CASSRPRGNDTEAFF	TGTGCCAGCAGCCGCCCTCGGGGGAACGACACTGAAGCTTTCTTT
TRBV11-2	.	.	TRBJ2-2	CASSQYTGELFF	TGTGCCAGCAGCCAGTACACCGGGGAGCTGTTTTTT
TRBV2	.	.	TRBJ2-7	CASAQLAASYEQYF	TGTGCCAGCGCCCAACTAGCTGCTTCCTACGAGCAGTACTTC
TRBV5-6	TRBD1	once	TRBJ2-7	CASSPGTGIGEQYF	TGTGCCAGCAGCCCCGGGACAGGGATCGGCGAGCAGTACTTC
TRBV19	.	.	TRBJ1-1	CASSWTAITEAFF	TGTGCCAGTAGTTGGACAGCGATCACTGAAGCTTTCTTT
TRBV6-4	.	.	TRBJ1-1	CASSDSGGNTEAFF	TGTGCCAGCAGTGACTCCGGGGGGAACACTGAAGCTTTCTTT
TRBV2	.	.	TRBJ1-2	CASSFTGSSGYTF	TGTGCCAGCAGTTTTACAGGGTCCTCCGGCTACACCTTC
TRBV9	.	.	TRBJ1-5	CASSAEPAGLPQHF	TGTGCCAGCAGCGCCGAGCCGGCGGGTCTGCCCCAGCATTTT
TRBV5-6	TRBD2	.	TRBJ2-4	CASSLTSGNIQYF	TGTGCCAGCAGCCTTACTAGCGGAAACATTCAGTACTTC
TRBV19	.	.	TRBJ1-2	CASSYSMGGDYGYTF	TGTGCCAGTAGTTATTCCATGGGAGGCGACTATGGCTACACCTTC
TRBV12-3/TRBV12-4	TRBD1	.	TRBJ1-4	CASSPTGVSGLRF	TGTGCCAGCAGCCCGACAGGGGTAAGCGGTTTAAGGTTT
TRBV5-1	TRBD1	.	TRBJ2-6	CASSLTGVSGANVLTF	TGCGCCAGCAGCCTGACAGGGGTCTCTGGGGCCAACGTCCTGACTTTC
TRBV30	TRBD1	.	TRBJ1-1	CAWSGRGRTEAFF	TGTGCCTGGAGTGGCAGGGGGAGGACTGAAGCTTTCTTT
TRBV30	.	.	TRBJ1-1	CAWSAMGEAFF	TGTGCCTGGAGCGCTATGGGCGAGGCTTTCTTT
TRBV5-5	TRBD1	.	TRBJ2-7	CASSASTGGRLYEQYF	TGTGCCAGCAGCGCCTCAACAGGGGGTCGTCTCTACGAGCAGTACTTC
TRBV7-3	TRBD1	.	TRBJ1-2	CASSPGQGSNYGYTF	TGTGCCAGCAGCCCGGGACAGGGAAGTAACTATGGCTACACCTTC
TRBV9	TRBD1	few	TRBJ1-1	CASSDRTGGAEAFF	TGTGCCAGCAGCGATAGGACAGGGGGGGCTGAAGCTTTCTTT
TRBV30	.	.	TRBJ1-6	CAWSGGLRTDYNSPLHF	TGTGCCTGGAGTGGTGGGCTACGGACAGACTATAATTCACCCCTCCACTTT
TRBV6-5	TRBD1	.	TRBJ2-1	CASSSTGGVRFF	TGTGCCAGCAGCTCAACAGGGGGCGTTCGGTTCTTC
TRBV28	TRBD2	.	TRBJ2-3	CASSSGTSEPRAQYF	TGTGCCAGCAGCTCCGGGACTAGCGAACCCCGGGCGCAGTATTTT
TRBV19	TRBD1	.	TRBJ1-2	CASSGDSVLYGYTF	TGTGCCAGTAGTGGGGACAGCGTCCTCTATGGCTACACCTTC
TRBV7-8	.	.	TRBJ2-3	CASSSTSYTDTQYF	TGTGCCAGCAGCTCGACTAGTTACACAGATACGCAGTATTTT
TRBV11-2	TRBD1	few	TRBJ1-1	CASSFRRQGAEAFF	TGTGCCAGCAGCTTTAGGCGACAGGGGGCTGAAGCTTTCTTT
TRBV7-9	.	.	TRBJ1-5	CASSLVGGGELNQPQHF	TGTGCCAGCAGCTTAGTTGGGGGGGGCGAACTAAATCAGCCCCAGCATTTT
TRBV6-6	.	.	TRBJ1-2	CASRQNYGYTF	TGTGCCAGCAGACAGAACTATGGCTACACCTTC
TRBV28	.	.	TRBJ1-1	CASSLAGEWVNTEAFF	TGTGCCAGCAGTTTAGCAGGGGAATGGGTGAACACTGAAGCTTTCTTT
TRBV6-5	.	.	TRBJ1-1	CASSSAGTYTEAFF	TGTGCCAGCAGCTCAGCCGGGACTTACACTGAAGCTTTCTTT
TRBV28	TRBD1	once	TRBJ2-1	CASSSPGTVYNEQFF	TGTGCCAGCAGTTCCCCCGGGACAGTATACAATGAGCAGTTCTTC
TRBV2	.	.	TRBJ2-1	CASSAYHEQFF	TGTGCCAGCAGTGCCTACCATGAGCAGTTCTTC
TRBV7-2	TRBD2	.	TRBJ2-7	CASSLTSGVYEQYF	TGTGCCAGCAGCTTGACTAGCGGGGTCTACGAGCAGTACTTC
TRBV19	TRBD1	.	TRBJ1-1	CASSPRGQGYTEAFF	TGTGCCAGTAGTCCACGGGGACAGGGGTACACTGAAGCTTTCTTT
TRBV3-1/TRBV3-2	.	.	TRBJ1-5	CASSQGGDQPQHF	TGTGCCAGCAGCCAGGGGGGAGATCAGCCCCAGCATTTT
TRBV3-1/TRBV3-2	.	.	TRBJ1-2	CASSQAQATYGYTF	TGTGCCAGCAGCCAAGCTCAGGCGACATATGGCTACACCTTC
TRBV3-1/TRBV3-2	TRBD2	.	TRBJ2-1	CASSHTGTSIDEQFF	TGTGCCAGCAGCCACACCGGGACTAGCATCGATGAGCAGTTCTTC
TRBV10-2	TRBD2	few	TRBJ2-1	CASTLAGSYNEQFF	TGCGCCAGCACCCTAGCGGGTTCCTACAATGAGCAGTTCTTC
TRBV5-1	.	.	TRBJ1-6	CASSLVLDSSPLHF	TGCGCCAGCAGCTTGGTTTTGGACAGCTCACCCCTCCACTTT
TRBV28	.	.	TRBJ2-7	CASSSFTAGIYYEQYF	TGTGCCAGCAGTTCCTTTACGGCGGGGATATACTACGAGCAGTACTTC
TRBV5-6	.	once	TRBJ1-2	CASSLGVGAGYTF	TGTGCCAGCAGCTTGGGGGTAGGGGCCGGCTACACCTTC
TRBV5-1	.	.	TRBJ2-6	CASSLAGTSPYSGANVLTF	TGCGCCAGCAGCCTGGCGGGGACTTCTCCATACTCTGGGGCCAACGTCCTGACTTTC
TRBV7-8	.	few	TRBJ2-1	CASSHRLRSYNEQFF	TGTGCCAGCAGCCACAGGTTACGGTCCTACAATGAGCAGTTCTTC
TRBV6-5	TRBD2	.	TRBJ2-3	CASSSLAVITDTQYF	TGTGCCAGCAGTTCACTAGCGGTGATCACAGATACGCAGTATTTT
TRBV5-1	TRBD1	.	TRBJ1-6	CASSSGQGQSPLHF	TGCGCCAGCAGCTCGGGACAGGGGCAATCACCCCTCCACTTT
TRBV14	.	large	TRBJ1-1	CASSQQGLNTEAFF	TGTGCCAGCAGCCAACAGGGTTTGAACACTGAAGCTTTCTTT
TRBV27	TRBD1	.	TRBJ2-7	CATKPPGQDSYEQYF	TGTGCCACCAAACCTCCGGGACAGGATTCCTACGAGCAGTACTTC
TRBV27	.	.	TRBJ2-7	CASSLAGPVPYEQYF	TGTGCCAGCAGTTTGGCTGGGCCCGTCCCCTACGAGCAGTACTTC
TRBV7-2	.	few	TRBJ2-1	CASSNYYNEQFF	TGTGCCAGCAGCAACTACTACAATGAGCAGTTCTTC
TRBV10-1	.	.	TRBJ2-1	CASSLGGTDEQFF	TGCGCCAGCAGCCTGGGGGGTACCGATGAGCAGTTCTTC
TRBV4-2	TRBD1	.	TRBJ1-1	CASSQDQGVNTEAFF	TGTGCCAGCAGCCAAGATCAGGGGGTGAACACTGAAGCTTTCTTT
TRBV10-3	TRBD1	.	TRBJ1-3	CAISGGGPGNTIYF	TGTGCCATCAGCGGAGGGGGCCCTGGAAACACCATATATTTT
TRBV24-1	.	.	TRBJ2-3	CATSDPVGGADTQYF	TGTGCCACCAGTGACCCAGTAGGGGGGGCAGATACGCAGTATTTT
TRBV28	TRBD1	.	TRBJ2-7	CASRRQGFSYEQYF	TGTGCCAGCAGACGACAGGGGTTTTCCTACGAGCAGTACTTC